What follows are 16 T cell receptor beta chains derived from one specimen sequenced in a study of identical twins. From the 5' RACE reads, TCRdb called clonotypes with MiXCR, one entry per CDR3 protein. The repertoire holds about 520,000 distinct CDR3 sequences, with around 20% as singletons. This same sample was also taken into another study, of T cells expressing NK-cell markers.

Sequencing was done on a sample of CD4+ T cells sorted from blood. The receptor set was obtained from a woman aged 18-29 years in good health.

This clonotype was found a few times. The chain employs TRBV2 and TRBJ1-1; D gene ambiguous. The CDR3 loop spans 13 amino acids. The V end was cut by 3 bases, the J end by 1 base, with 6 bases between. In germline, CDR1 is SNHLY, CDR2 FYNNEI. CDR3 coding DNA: TGTGCCAGCAGTGAGGAGGGGAACACTGAAGCTTTCTTT. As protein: CASSEEGNTEAFF.

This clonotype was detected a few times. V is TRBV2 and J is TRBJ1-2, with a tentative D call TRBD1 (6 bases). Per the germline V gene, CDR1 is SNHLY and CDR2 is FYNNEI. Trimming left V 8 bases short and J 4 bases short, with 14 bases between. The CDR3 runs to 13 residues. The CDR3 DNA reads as TGTGCCAGCCTTCCGGACAGTCCCTATGGCTACACCTTC. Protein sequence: CASLPDSPYGYTF.

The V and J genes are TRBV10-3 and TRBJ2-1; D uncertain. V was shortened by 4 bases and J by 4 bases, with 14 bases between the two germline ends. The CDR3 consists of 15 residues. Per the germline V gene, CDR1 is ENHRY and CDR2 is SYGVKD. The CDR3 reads CAISAGPPSYNEQFF. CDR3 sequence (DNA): TGTGCCATCAGTGCAGGCCCCCCCTCGTACAATGAGCAGTTCTTC.

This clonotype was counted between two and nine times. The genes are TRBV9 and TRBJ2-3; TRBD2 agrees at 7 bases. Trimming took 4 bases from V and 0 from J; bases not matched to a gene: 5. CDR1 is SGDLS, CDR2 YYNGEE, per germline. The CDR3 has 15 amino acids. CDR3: CASSPMGGSTDTQYF. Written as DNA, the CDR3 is TGTGCCAGCAGCCCGATGGGGGGGAGCACAGATACGCAGTATTTT.

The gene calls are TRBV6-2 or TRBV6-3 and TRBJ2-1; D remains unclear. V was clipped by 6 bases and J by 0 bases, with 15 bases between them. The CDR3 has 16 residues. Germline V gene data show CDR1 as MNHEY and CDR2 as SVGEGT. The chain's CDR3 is CASSPVAFSSYNEQFF. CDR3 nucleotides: TGTGCCAGCAGCCCAGTAGCCTTTAGCTCCTACAATGAGCAGTTCTTC.

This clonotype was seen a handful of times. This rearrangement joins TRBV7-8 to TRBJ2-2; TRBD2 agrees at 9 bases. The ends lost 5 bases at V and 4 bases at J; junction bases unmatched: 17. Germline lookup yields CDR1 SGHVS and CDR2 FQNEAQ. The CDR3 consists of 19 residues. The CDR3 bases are TGTGCCAGCAGCGCACGGGCTAGCGGGACCTACAGGGGCACCGGGGAGCTGTTTTTT. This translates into CASSARASGTYRGTGELFF.

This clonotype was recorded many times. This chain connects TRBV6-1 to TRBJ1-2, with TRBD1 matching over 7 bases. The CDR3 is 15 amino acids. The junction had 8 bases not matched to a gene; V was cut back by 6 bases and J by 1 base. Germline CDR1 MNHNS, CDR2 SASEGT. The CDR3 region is CASSRRDSLNYGYTF. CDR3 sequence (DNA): TGTGCCAGCAGCCGCCGGGACAGTCTTAACTATGGCTACACCTTC.

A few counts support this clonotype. The CDR3 loop is CASSTPPGTSDLQEQFF. CDR3 sequence (DNA): TGCGCCAGCAGCACCCCCCCCGGGACTAGCGACCTCCAGGAGCAGTTCTTC. V and J are TRBV5-1 and TRBJ2-1; 10 bases line up with TRBD2. Germline assignment: CDR1 SGHRS and CDR2 YFSETQ. Unmatched junction bases numbered 17, after V lost 4 bases and J lost 10 bases. The CDR3 sequence is 17 residues long.

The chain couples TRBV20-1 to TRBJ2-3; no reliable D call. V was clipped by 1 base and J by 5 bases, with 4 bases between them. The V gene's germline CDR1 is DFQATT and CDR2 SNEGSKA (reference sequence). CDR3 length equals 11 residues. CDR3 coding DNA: TGCAGTGCTAGAGTCATAGATACGCAGTATTTT. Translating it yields CSARVIDTQYF.

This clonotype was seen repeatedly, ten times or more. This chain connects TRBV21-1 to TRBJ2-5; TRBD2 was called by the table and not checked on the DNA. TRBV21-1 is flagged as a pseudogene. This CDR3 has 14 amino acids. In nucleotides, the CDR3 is TGTGCCAGCAGCAAAAGAGGGGGTCCAGAGACCCAGTACTTC. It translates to CASSKRGGPETQYF.

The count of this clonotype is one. The CDR3 bases are TGTGCCAGCTCACGACCAATTAGCGGGAAGGGCGAGCAGTTCTTC. Its protein is CASSRPISGKGEQFF. V usage is TRBV18 and J usage is TRBJ2-1; 8 bases align to TRBD2. Germline V lookup: CDR1 KGHSH, CDR2 LQKENI. This CDR3 has 15 residues. V was pared by 4 bases and J by 10 bases, with 12 bases of the junction left unmatched.

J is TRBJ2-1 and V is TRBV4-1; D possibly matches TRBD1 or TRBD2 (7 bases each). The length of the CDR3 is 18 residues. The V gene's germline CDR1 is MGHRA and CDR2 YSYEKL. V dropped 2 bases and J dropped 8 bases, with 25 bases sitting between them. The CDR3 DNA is TGCGCCAGCAGCCAATACGCAGGGGGGACTAATCCTCGGGATGAGCAGTTCTTC. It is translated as CASSQYAGGTNPRDEQFF.

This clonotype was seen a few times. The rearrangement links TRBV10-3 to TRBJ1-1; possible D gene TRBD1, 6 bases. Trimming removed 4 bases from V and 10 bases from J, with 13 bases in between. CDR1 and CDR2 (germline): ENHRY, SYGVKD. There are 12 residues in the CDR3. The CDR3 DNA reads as TGTGCCATCAGTGTTACGGAGGGGGGAGCTTTCTTT. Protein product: CAISVTEGGAFF.

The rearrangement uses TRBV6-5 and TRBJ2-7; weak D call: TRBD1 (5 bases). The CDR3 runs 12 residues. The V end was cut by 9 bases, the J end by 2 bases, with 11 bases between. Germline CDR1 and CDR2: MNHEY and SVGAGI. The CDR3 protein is CASRGTTYEQYF. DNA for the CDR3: TGTGCCAGTAGGGGCACAACCTACGAGCAGTACTTC.

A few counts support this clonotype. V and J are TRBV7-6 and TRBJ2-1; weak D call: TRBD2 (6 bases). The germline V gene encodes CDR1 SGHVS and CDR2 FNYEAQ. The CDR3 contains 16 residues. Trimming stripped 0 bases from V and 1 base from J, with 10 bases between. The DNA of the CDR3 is TGTGCCAGCAGCTTAGCGCTGGCGGGATCCTACAATGAGCAGTTCTTC. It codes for CASSLALAGSYNEQFF.

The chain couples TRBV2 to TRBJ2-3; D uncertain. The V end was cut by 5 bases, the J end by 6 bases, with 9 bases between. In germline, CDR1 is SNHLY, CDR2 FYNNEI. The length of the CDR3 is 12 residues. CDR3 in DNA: TGTGCCAGCAGTTTGTTGAGGGATACGCAGTATTTT. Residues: CASSLLRDTQYF.